This T cell receptor (beta chain) was obtained from a study of CD8+ T cells in alopecia areata. Overall study: Treated patients were given 5 to 10 mg oral tofacitinib twice daily.

Regarding this clone: The antigen is not known.

TCR sequencing used cDNA made by reverse transcription of extracted RNA. TCRdb keeps only in-frame clones here, not all; method: immunoSEQ multiplex PCR. The sample lists some 98,000 clones, about 58% occurring once. Noted treatment: oral pan-JAK inhibitor, 5-10 mg twice daily. The study, taken as a whole, reports: Expanded CD8+ clones among the top 100, and scalp clonality, were significantly decreased by tofacitinib.

The clonotype was recovered from a human donor with alopecia areata. The source material was CD8+ T cells sorted from blood, sampled at week 4, from a patient treated with tofacitinib.

The CDR3 nucleotides are TGCGCCAGCAGCCAAGAAGGGTTTGGGACAGGGGCCCTAGGAGGTGGCTACACCTTC. Translated, it gives CASSQEGFGTGALGGGYTF. The chain joins TRBV4-3 to TRBJ1-2; the match to TRBD1 covers 10 bases. The CDR3 is 19 residues long. V trimming: 0 bases; J trimming: 7 bases; junction bases outside the gene matches: 17. The germline V gene has CDR1 LGHNA and CDR2 YSLEER.